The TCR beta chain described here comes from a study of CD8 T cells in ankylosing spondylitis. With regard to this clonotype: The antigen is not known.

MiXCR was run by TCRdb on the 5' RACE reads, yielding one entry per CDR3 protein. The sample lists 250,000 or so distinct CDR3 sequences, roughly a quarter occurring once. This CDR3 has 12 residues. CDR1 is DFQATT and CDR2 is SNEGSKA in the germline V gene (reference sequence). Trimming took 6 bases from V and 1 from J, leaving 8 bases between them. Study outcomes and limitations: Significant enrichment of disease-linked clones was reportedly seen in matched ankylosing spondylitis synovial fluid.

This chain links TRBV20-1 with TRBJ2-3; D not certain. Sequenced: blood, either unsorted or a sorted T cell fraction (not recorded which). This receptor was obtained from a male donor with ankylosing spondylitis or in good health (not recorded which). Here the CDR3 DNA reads TGCAGTGCGAACCCCGGCACAGATACGCAGTATTTT. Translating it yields CSANPGTDTQYF.